What follows describes a single TCR beta chain. The germline V and J ends were trimmed by 4 bases and 2 bases, with 13 bases remaining between them. This CDR3 comprises 14 residues. Germline CDR1 reads SGHNT; CDR2 reads YYREEE (reference sequence). Amplification of TCR beta used genomic DNA extracted from peripheral blood. These data come from a study of T cell repertoires in aging, cancer and after chemotherapy. Multiplex touch-down PCR with TRB-A/B primers amplified rearranged V-D-J TRB sequences. TCRdb re-called the multiplex PCR reads through MiXCR, storing one row per CDR3 protein. This sample has roughly 7,200 distinct CDR3 sequences, with approximately 49% found just once.

The clonotype comes from a human donor with a solid tumor. The chain has TRBV5-4 and TRBJ2-7; D is tentatively TRBD1 or TRBD2 (6 bases each). Sequencing was carried out using blood. The CDR3 DNA follows: TGTGCCAGCAGCCAAGGGGGACTTCCCTACGAGCAGTACTTC. Residues: CASSQGGLPYEQYF.